This T cell receptor (beta chain) stems from a study of shared clonotypes between healthy human individuals. The study's findings and limits: Naive subsets, compared against memory subsets, generally had larger estimated richness values.

It was into CD45RA+ naive and CD45RA-negative memory subsets that the CD4+ cells were split. For this clone: Its antigen is still unknown.

This CDR3 has 16 residues. Germline CDR1 reads SGHTS; CDR2 reads YDEGEE. V was trimmed by 4 bases and J by 6 bases, leaving 22 bases between them. TCRdb's table, derived via immunoSEQ multiplex PCR, lists solely in-frame clones and lacks some. The top ten hold about 0.35% of the sample, which has 1.6 million or so clones, just under 99% seen once. Sequencing input: naive CD4+ T cells sorted from blood. The subset was: CD45RA+ positively selected. The sequence was collected from a man aged 25 to 45 in good health. The chain is built from TRBV5-8 and TRBJ1-2; perhaps TRBD1 as D (6 bases). This CDR3 reads CASSLYSGGAPHGYTF. The CDR3 bases are TGTGCCAGCAGCCTCTACTCTGGGGGGGCCCCCCATGGCTACACCTTC.